This TCR beta chain was obtained from a study of blood T cells in healthy people across ages. Background on the study: Template-switching capture recovered about one barcoded beta molecule per two T cells. Findings of the study overall: Per million T cells, TCR beta diversity dropped roughly linearly as age increased. Diversity of TCR beta correlated strongly with naive T cell percentage.

Approximately 9.7 milliliters was the volume of peripheral blood drawn from each donor. This clonotype was seen ten or more times. What it recognizes is unknown. The CDR3 is 13 residues long. The V and J ends lost 0 bases and 8 bases respectively, with 10 bases between them. Per germline, CDR1 MNHEY and CDR2 SVGEGT. A sample-barcoded 5' primer and a J-beta primer mix were used in a second PCR of roughly 7 to 11 cycles. TCRdb passed the 5' RACE reads through MiXCR, listing each CDR3 protein once. The sample consists of roughly 900,000 distinct CDR3 sequences, around 28% of them appearing once. The sequenced sample consisted of blood. The receptor was derived from a woman older than 75 in good health. The chain links TRBV6-2 or TRBV6-3 to TRBJ1-2; tentatively, D is TRBD1 (5 bases). This chain's CDR3 is CASSYSNRNGYTF. The CDR3 DNA follows: TGTGCCAGCAGTTACTCAAACAGGAACGGCTACACCTTC.